This T cell receptor beta chain was recorded in a study of cytomegalovirus exposure and HLA in healthy donors. At the level of the study: Earlier work reported around 110 million unique TCR beta sequences from about 179 million T cells.

Germline CDR1 SGHTA, CDR2 FQGNSA. J gave up 4 bases and V 1 base, and 3 bases lay outside the gene matches. The CDR3 loop spans 14 amino acids. Primers: 60 Vbeta forward and 13 Jbeta reverse. The table came from immunoSEQ multiplex PCR; TCRdb's copy has only in-frame clones and leaves some out. The table lists around 130,000 clones, roughly four fifths of them singletons. This clone came up once. Its antigen is undetermined. Findings of the study overall: Apparent HLA restriction characterized most CMV-associated TCR beta chains in a later analysis. Investigators reported over 150 TCR beta chains as tied to cytomegalovirus. A later analysis showed HLA-associated TCR beta chains outstripping equally common others in clonal expansion.

The chain combines TRBV7-2 with TRBJ2-5; 7 bases align to TRBD2. The TCR sequence derives from a male donor in good health and CMV-seropositive. Input material: PBMCs. CDR3 DNA: TGTGCCAGCAGCTTAGGGGGAGGGACAGAGACCCAGTACTTC. Protein sequence: CASSLGGGTETQYF. The whole variable domain, remainder taken from reference TRBV7-2 and TRBJ2-5, is GAGVSQSPSNKVTEKGKDVELRCDPISGHTALYWYRQSLGQGLEFLIYFQGNSAPDKSGLPSDRFSAERTGGSVSTLTIQRTQQEDSAVYLCASSLGGGTETQYFGPGTRLLVL.